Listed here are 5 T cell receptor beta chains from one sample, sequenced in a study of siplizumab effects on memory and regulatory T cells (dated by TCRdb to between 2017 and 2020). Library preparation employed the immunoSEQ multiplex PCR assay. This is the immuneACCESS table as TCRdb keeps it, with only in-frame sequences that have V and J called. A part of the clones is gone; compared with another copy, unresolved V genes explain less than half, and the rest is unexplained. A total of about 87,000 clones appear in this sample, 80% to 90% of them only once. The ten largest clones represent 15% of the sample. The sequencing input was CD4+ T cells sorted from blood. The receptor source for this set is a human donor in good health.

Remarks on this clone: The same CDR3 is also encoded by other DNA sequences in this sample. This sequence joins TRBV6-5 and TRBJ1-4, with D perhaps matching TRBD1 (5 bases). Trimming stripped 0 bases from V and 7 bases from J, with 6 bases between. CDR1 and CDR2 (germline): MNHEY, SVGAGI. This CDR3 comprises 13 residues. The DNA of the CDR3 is TGTGCCAGCAGTTACTCAAGGGGTGAAAAACTGTTTTTT. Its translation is CASSYSRGEKLFF.

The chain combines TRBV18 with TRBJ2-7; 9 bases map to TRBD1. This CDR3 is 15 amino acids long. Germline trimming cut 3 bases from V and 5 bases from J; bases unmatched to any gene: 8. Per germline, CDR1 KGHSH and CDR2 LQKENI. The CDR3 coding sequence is TGTGCCAGCTCACCTAGCCCGGACAGGGGACACGAGCAGTACTTC. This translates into CASSPSPDRGHEQYF.

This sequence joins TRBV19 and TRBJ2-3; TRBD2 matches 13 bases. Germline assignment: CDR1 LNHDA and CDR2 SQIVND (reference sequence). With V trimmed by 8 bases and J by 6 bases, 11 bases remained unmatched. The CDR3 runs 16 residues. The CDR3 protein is CASRTSGRALADTQYF. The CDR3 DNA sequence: TGTGCCAGTCGTACTAGCGGGAGGGCCTTGGCGGATACGCAGTATTTT.

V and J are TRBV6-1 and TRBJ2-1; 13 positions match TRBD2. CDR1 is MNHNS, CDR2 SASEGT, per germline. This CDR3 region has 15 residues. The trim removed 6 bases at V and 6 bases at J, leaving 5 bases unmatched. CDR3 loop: CASSLLAGGLNEQFF. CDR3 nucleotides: TGTGCCAGCAGCCTACTAGCGGGAGGGCTCAATGAGCAGTTCTTC.

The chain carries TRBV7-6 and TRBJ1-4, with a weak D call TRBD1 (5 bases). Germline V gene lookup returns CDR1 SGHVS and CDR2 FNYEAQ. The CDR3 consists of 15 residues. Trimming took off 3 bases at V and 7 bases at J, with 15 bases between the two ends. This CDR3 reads CASSFGGRPTEKLFF. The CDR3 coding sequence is TGTGCCAGCAGCTTCGGGGGTAGGCCGACTGAAAAACTGTTTTTT.